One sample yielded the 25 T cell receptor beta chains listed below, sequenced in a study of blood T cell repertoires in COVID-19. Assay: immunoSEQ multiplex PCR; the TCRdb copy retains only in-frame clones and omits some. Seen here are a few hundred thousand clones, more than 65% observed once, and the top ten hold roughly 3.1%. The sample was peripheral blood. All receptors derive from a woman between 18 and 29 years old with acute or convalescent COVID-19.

The CDR3 here is CASSYRGSTDTQYF. In nucleotides, the CDR3 is TGTGCCAGTAGTTACAGGGGGAGCACAGATACGCAGTATTTT. The chain is built from TRBV19 and TRBJ2-3; 8 bases are a match to TRBD1. Looked up from germline, CDR1 is LNHDA and CDR2 is SQIVND (reference sequence). CDR3 length equals 14 residues. V dropped 5 bases and J dropped 0; count of bases not matched to a gene: 1.

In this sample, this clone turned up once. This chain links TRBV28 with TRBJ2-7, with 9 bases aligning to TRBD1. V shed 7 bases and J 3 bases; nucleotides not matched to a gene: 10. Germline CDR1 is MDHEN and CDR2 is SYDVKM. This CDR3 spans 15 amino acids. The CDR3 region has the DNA TGTGCCAGCACCCTCGGGGACAGGGACATCTACGAGCAGTACTTC. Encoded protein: CASTLGDRDIYEQYF.

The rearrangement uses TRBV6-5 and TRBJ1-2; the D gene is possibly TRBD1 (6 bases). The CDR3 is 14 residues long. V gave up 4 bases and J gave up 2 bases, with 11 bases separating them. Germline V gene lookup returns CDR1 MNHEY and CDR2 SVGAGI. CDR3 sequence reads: CASSLTGQNYGYTF. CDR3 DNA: TGTGCCAGCAGTTTGACAGGACAAAACTATGGCTACACCTTC.

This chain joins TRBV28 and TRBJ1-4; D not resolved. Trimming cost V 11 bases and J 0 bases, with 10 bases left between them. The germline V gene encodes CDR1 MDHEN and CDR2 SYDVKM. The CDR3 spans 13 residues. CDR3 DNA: TGTGCCGCGTCGAGAACAACTAATGAAAAACTGTTTTTT. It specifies CAASRTTNEKLFF.

CDR3 residues: CASSFSVVGEPDTQYF. CDR3 DNA: TGCGCCAGCAGCTTTTCGGTAGTAGGGGAACCAGATACGCAGTATTTT. The chain employs TRBV5-1 and TRBJ2-3, with a weak D call TRBD1 (5 bases). Trimming pared 2 bases from V and 4 bases from J, leaving 17 bases between. This CDR3 contains 16 residues. Germline CDR1 reads SGHRS; CDR2 reads YFSETQ.

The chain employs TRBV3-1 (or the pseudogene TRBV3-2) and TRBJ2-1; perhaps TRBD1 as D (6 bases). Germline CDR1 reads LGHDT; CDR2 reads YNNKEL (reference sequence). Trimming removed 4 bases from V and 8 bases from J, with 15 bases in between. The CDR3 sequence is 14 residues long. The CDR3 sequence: CASSPQGPRDEQFF. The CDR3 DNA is TGTGCCAGCAGCCCCCAGGGGCCCCGGGATGAGCAGTTCTTC.

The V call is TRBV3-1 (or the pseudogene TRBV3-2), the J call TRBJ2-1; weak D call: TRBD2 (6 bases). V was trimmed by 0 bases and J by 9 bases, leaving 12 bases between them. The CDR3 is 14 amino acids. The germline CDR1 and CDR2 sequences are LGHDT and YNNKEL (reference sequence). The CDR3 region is CASSQERLVPEQFF. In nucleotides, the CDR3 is TGTGCCAGCAGCCAAGAAAGACTAGTTCCTGAGCAGTTCTTC.

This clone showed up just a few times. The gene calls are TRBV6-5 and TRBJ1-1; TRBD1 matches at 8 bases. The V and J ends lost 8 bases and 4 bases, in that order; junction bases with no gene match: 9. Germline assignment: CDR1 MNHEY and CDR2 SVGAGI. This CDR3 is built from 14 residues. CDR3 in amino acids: CASPKRQGRTEAFF. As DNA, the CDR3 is TGTGCCAGCCCAAAACGACAGGGGCGCACTGAAGCTTTCTTT.

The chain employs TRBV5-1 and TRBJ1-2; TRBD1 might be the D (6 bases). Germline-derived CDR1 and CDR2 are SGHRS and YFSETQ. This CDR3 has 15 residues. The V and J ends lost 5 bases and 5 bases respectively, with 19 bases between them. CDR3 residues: CASRTTGRAAYGYTF. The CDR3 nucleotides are TGCGCCAGCAGGACAACAGGGAGAGCGGCTTATGGCTACACCTTC. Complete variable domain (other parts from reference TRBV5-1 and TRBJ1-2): KAGVTQTPRYLIKTRGQQVTLSCSPISGHRSVSWYQQTPGQGLQFLFEYFSETQRNKGNFPGRFSGRQFSNSRSEMNVSTLELGDSALYLCASRTTGRAAYGYTFGSGTRLTVV.

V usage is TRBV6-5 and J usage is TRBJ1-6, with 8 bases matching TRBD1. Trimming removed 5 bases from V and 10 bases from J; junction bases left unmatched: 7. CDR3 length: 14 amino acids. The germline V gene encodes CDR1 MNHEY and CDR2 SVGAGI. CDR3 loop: CASSRDRGWSPLHF. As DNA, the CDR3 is TGTGCCAGCAGTCGAGACAGGGGTTGGTCACCCCTCCACTTT.

The CDR3 region has the DNA TGTGCCAGCAGTTACTCATCCCTCTCTGGAAACACCATATATTTT. This gives the protein CASSYSSLSGNTIYF. The V call is TRBV6-5, the J call TRBJ1-3; D is unclear. CDR1 is MNHEY and CDR2 is SVGAGI in the germline V gene. This CDR3 has 15 residues. The germline V and J ends were trimmed by 0 bases and 0 bases, with 6 bases remaining between them.

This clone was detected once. The CDR3 is CASSPLAGGFPSTGDTQYF. Here the CDR3 DNA reads TGTGCCAGCAGTCCGTTAGCGGGAGGGTTCCCTAGCACAGGAGATACGCAGTATTTT. This rearrangement joins TRBV27 to TRBJ2-3; 11 bases line up with TRBD2. Germline V gene lookup returns CDR1 MNHEY and CDR2 SMNVEV (reference sequence). With V trimmed by 5 bases and J by 5 bases, 18 bases remained unmatched. The CDR3 has 19 amino acids.

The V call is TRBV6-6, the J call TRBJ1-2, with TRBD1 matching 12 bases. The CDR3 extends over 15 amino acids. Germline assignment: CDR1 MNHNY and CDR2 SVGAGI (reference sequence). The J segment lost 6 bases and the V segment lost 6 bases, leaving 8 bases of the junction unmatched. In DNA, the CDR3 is TGTGCCAGCAGCTGGGGACAGGGGGCGACCCATGGCTACACCTTC. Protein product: CASSWGQGATHGYTF.

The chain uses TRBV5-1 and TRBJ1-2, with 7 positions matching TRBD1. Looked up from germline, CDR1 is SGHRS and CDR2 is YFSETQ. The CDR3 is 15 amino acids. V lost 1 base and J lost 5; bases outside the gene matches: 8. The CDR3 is CASSLTNGQDYGYTF. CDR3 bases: TGCGCCAGCAGCTTGACCAACGGACAGGATTATGGCTACACCTTC.

The CDR3 reads CASSPGGPYEQYF. The CDR3 region has the DNA TGTGCCAGCAGCCCAGGGGGCCCCTACGAGCAGTACTTC. The rearrangement links TRBV12-3 or TRBV12-4 to TRBJ2-7, with 8 bases matching TRBD1. This CDR3 contains 13 residues. The trim removed 6 bases at V and 2 bases at J, leaving 3 bases unmatched.

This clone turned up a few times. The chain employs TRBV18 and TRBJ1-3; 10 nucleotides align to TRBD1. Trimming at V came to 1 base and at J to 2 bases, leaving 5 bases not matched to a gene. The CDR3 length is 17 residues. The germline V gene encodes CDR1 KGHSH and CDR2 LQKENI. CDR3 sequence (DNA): TGTGCCAGCTCACCACGTGGGACAGGGGTTACTGGAAACACCATATATTTT. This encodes CASSPRGTGVTGNTIYF.

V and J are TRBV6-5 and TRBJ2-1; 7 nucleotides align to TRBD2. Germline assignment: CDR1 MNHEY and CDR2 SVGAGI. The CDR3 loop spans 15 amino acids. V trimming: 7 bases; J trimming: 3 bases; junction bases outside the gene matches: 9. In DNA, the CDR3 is TGTGCCAGCACCTCGGCGGGAGCTAACTACAATGAGCAGTTCTTC. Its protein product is CASTSAGANYNEQFF.

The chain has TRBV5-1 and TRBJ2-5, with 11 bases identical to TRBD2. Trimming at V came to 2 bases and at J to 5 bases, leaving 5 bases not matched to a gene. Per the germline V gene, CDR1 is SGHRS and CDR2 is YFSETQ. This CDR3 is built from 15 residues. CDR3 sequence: CASSFLAGGPETQYF. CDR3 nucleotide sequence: TGCGCCAGCAGCTTTTTAGCGGGAGGGCCGGAGACCCAGTACTTC.

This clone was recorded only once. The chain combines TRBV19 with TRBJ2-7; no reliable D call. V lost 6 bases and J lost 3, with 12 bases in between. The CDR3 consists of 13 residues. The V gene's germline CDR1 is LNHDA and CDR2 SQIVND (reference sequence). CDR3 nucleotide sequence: TGTGCCAGTAGCGACCAAACGGGCTACGAGCAGTACTTC. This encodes CASSDQTGYEQYF.

For the CDR3, the DNA is TGTGCCAGCAGCCAAATACGCTCATCACTCTACAATGAGCAGTTCTTC. This encodes CASSQIRSSLYNEQFF. The chain combines TRBV3-1 (or the pseudogene TRBV3-2) with TRBJ2-1, with D unresolved. Trimming cost V 2 bases and J 3 bases, with 14 bases left between them. There are 16 residues in the CDR3. Germline loops: CDR1 LGHDT, CDR2 YNNKEL (reference sequence).

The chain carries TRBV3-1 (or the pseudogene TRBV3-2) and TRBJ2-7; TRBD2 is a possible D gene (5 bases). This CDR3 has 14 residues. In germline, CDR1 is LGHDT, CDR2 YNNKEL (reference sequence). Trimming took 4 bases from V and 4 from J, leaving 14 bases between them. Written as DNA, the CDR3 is TGTGCCAGCAGCCCTAGCTACTCTACGTACGAGCAGTACTTC. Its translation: CASSPSYSTYEQYF.

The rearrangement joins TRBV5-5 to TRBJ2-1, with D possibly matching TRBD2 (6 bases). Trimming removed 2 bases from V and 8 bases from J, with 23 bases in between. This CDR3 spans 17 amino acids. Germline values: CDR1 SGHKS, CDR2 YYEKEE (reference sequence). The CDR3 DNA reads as TGTGCCAGCAGCTTAAGCTTCGCTAGCGCGAGTAGGGATGAGCAGTTCTTC. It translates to CASSLSFASASRDEQFF.

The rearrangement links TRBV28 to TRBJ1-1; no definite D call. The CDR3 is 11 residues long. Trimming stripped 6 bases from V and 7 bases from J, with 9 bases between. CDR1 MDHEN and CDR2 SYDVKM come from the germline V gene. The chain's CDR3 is CASRSLDEAFF. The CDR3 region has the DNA TGTGCCAGCAGATCCCTAGATGAAGCTTTCTTT. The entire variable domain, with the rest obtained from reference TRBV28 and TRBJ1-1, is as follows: DVKVTQSSRYLVKRTGEKVFLECVQDMDHENMFWYRQDPGLGLRLIYFSYDVKMKEKGDIPEGYSVSREKKERFSLILESASTNQTSMYLCASRSLDEAFFGQGTRLTVV.

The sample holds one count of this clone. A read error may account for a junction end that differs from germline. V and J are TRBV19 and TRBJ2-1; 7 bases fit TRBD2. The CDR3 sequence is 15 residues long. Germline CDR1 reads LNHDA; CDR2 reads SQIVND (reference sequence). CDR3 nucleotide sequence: TGTGCCAGTAGAATAGCCGGGACTAACTACAATGAGCAGTTCTTC. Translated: CASRIAGTNYNEQFF.

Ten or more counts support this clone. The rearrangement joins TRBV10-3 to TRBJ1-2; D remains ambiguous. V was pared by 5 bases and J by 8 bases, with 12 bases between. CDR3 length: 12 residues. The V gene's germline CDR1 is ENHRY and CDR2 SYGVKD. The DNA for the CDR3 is TGTGCCATCAGTTCCCCAGGAGGAGGCTACACCTTC. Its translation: CAISSPGGGYTF.